What follows are 6 T cell receptor beta chains derived from one specimen sequenced in a study of human T cells and chemical hapten exposure. Regarding time point: pre-sensitization, week 0. As for treatment: therapeutic diphenylcyclopropenone sensitization with weekly scalp DPC. Via MiXCR, TCRdb re-called the RACE reads, giving one row per CDR3 protein. The top ten hold 1.6% of the sample, which has under 110,000 distinct CDR3 sequences, less than 15% seen once. The sample here was whole blood, taken in connection with sensitization to the hapten diphenylcyclopropenone (DPC). The receptors come from a woman aged 50 to 60 with alopecia areata. Some clones in this sample may be carry-over from other donors' samples.

Many counts were recorded for this clonotype. V usage is TRBV5-1 and J usage is TRBJ2-5; TRBD2 matches 9 bases. This CDR3 region has 17 residues. The ends lost 0 bases at V and 0 bases at J; junction bases unmatched: 6. Germline-derived CDR1 and CDR2 are SGHRS and YFSETQ. CDR3 loop: CASSLAAAGGYQETQYF. The CDR3 DNA reads as TGCGCCAGCAGCTTGGCCGCTGCGGGGGGGTACCAAGAGACCCAGTACTTC.

This clonotype has just one count. The chain is built from TRBV2 and TRBJ2-2; D might be TRBD1 (6 bases). Trimming removed 7 bases from V and 4 bases from J, with 13 bases in between. Germline assignment: CDR1 SNHLY and CDR2 FYNNEI. This CDR3 has 14 amino acids. CDR3: CASIEGVITGELFF. The CDR3, as DNA: TGTGCCAGCATCGAGGGGGTTATCACCGGGGAGCTGTTTTTT.

The chain carries TRBV25-1 and TRBJ2-2, with TRBD2 identical over 14 bases. V lost 3 bases to trimming and J lost 7 bases; unmatched junction nucleotides: 7. Germline loops: CDR1 MGHDK, CDR2 SYGVNS. The CDR3 sequence is 17 residues long. CDR3 DNA sequence: TGTGCCAGCAGTGAGTCGGGACTAGCGGGAGTGGTCGGGGAGCTGTTTTTT. Protein product: CASSESGLAGVVGELFF.

The rearrangement joins TRBV7-6 to TRBJ1-6; a possible D gene is TRBD1 (5 bases). V lost 5 bases, J lost 9 bases, and 20 bases lay in between. Germline V CDR1 and CDR2: SGHVS, FNYEAQ. This CDR3 region has 16 residues. The CDR3 coding sequence is TGTGCCAGCAGCCTAACTATGCGGGGCTCGCCTTCACCCCTCCACTTT. Residues: CASSLTMRGSPSPLHF.

This clonotype was detected a few times. This sequence joins TRBV5-1 and TRBJ2-7; TRBD1 is a possible D gene (6 bases). Looked up from germline, CDR1 is SGHRS and CDR2 is YFSETQ. Trimming stripped 3 bases from V and 0 bases from J, with 7 bases between. The CDR3 sequence is 13 residues long. The CDR3 DNA sequence: TGCGCCAGCAGCTGGGACACCTCCTACGAGCAGTACTTC. It codes for CASSWDTSYEQYF.

Ten or more counts support this clonotype. V is TRBV28 and J is TRBJ1-6; no clear D. V gave up 7 bases and J gave up 7 bases, with 11 bases separating them. Germline values: CDR1 MDHEN, CDR2 SYDVKM. This CDR3 contains 13 residues. In nucleotides, the CDR3 is TGTGCCAGCAATCCTTCTAGAAATTCACCCCTCCACTTT. Residues: CASNPSRNSPLHF.